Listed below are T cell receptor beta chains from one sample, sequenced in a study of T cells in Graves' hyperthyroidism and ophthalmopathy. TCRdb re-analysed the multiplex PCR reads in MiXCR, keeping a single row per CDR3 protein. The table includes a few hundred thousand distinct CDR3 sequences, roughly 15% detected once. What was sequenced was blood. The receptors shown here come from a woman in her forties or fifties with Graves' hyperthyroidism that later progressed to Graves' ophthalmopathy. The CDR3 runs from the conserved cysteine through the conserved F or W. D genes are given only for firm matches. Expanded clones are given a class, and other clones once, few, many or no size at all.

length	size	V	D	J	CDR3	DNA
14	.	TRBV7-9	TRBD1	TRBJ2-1	CASTPGGGYNEQFF	TGTGCCAGCACCCCAGGGGGCGGCTACAATGAGCAGTTCTTC
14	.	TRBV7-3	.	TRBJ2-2	CASSSFRGTGELFF	TGTGCCAGCAGCTCCTTCAGAGGCACCGGGGAGCTGTTTTTT
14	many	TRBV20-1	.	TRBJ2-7	CSARGTADIYEQYF	TGCAGTGCCAGAGGGACTGCAGATATCTACGAGCAGTACTTC
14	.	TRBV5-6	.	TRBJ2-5	CASSLRGVEETQYF	TGTGCCAGCAGCTTGAGGGGGGTGGAAGAGACCCAGTACTTC
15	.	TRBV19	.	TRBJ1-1	CASSLGAGRGTEAFF	TGTGCCAGTAGCCTCGGAGCGGGGCGGGGCACTGAAGCTTTCTTT
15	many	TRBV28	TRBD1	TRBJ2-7	CASSPGGADTYEQYF	TGTGCCAGCAGCCCAGGGGGAGCAGATACCTACGAGCAGTACTTC
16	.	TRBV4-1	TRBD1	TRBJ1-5	CASSQEAGGFFQPQHF	TGCGCCAGCAGCCAAGAGGCAGGGGGCTTTTTCCAGCCCCAGCATTTT
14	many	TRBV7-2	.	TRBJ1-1	CASSLVGGDTEAFF	TGTGCCAGCAGCCTTGTTGGAGGGGACACTGAAGCTTTCTTT
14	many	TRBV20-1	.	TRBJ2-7	CSARDRALGSEQYF	TGCAGTGCTAGAGACAGAGCGCTTGGGAGCGAGCAGTACTTC
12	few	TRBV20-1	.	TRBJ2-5	CSANPGEETQYF	TGCAGTGCTAATCCGGGGGAAGAGACCCAGTACTTC
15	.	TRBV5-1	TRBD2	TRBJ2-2	CASSGGSGSTGELFF	TGCGCCAGCAGCGGCGGTAGCGGGTCCACCGGGGAGCTGTTTTTT
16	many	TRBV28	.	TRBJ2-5	CASSLDRSTMGETQYF	TGTGCCAGCAGTTTGGATCGCTCGACTATGGGAGAGACCCAGTACTTC
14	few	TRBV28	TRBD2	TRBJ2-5	CASSFASGKETQYF	TGTGCCAGCAGTTTTGCTAGCGGTAAAGAGACCCAGTACTTC
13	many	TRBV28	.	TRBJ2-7	CASNLRDAYEQYF	TGTGCCAGCAACCTCAGGGACGCCTACGAGCAGTACTTC
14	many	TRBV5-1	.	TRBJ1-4	CASSPGTLNEKLFF	TGCGCCAGCAGTCCCGGGACACTCAATGAAAAACTGTTTTTT
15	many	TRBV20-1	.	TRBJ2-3	CSASNYGDSTDTQYF	TGCAGTGCTAGTAATTACGGGGATAGCACAGATACGCAGTATTTT
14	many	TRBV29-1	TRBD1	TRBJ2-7	CSASGTGGFYEQYF	TGCAGCGCATCCGGGACAGGGGGCTTCTACGAGCAGTACTTC
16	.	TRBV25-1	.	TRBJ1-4	CASRGRVQGENEKLFF	TGTGCCAGCAGGGGTCGGGTACAGGGAGAGAATGAAAAACTGTTTTTT
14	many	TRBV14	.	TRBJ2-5	CASSPPGAEETQYF	TGTGCCAGCAGCCCCCCGGGGGCCGAAGAGACCCAGTACTTC
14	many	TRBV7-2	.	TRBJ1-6	CASSFRDGNSPLHF	TGTGCCAGCAGCTTTCGGGATGGTAATTCACCCCTCCACTTT
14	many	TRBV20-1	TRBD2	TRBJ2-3	CSAPEGYREGTQYF	TGCAGTGCACCTGAAGGCTATAGGGAGGGTACGCAGTATTTT
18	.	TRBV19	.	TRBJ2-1	CASSAPRWGRSSYNEQFF	TGTGCCAGTAGTGCTCCCCGGTGGGGTCGGAGCTCCTACAATGAGCAGTTCTTC
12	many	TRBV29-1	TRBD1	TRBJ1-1	CSVYYRGTEAFF	TGCAGCGTTTACTACAGGGGCACTGAAGCTTTCTTT